The rows below give T cell receptor beta chains drawn from one sample of a study of blood T cells in healthy people across ages. TCRdb processed the 5' RACE reads anew with MiXCR; each CDR3 protein has one entry. Found here are 1.8 million or so distinct CDR3 sequences, more than 35% of them singletons; the top ten hold 23%. What was sequenced was blood. These receptors all come from a human donor in good health. Both conserved end residues are trimmed from each CDR3.

j_call: -; v_call: TRBV12-3/TRBV12-4; cdr3_aa: ASRRTETGHEQY
j_call: TRBJ1-4; v_call: TRBV10-3; cdr3_aa: AIRKTDRGDEKLF
j_call: TRBJ2-7; v_call: TRBV29-1; cdr3_aa: SVIQQGSSYEQY
j_call: TRBJ2-5; v_call: TRBV6-5; cdr3_aa: ASSPGETYQETQY
j_call: TRBJ2-1; v_call: TRBV4-1; cdr3_aa: ASSLYLDSPGNEQF
j_call: TRBJ1-6; v_call: TRBV18; cdr3_aa: ASTPGQGFDSPLH
j_call: TRBJ1-4; v_call: TRBV20-1; cdr3_aa: SARKVVGEKLF
j_call: TRBJ1-2; v_call: TRBV20-1; cdr3_aa: SARLRTGAVGYT
j_call: TRBJ2-3; v_call: TRBV7-3; cdr3_aa: ASSLFGGSGTDTQY
j_call: TRBJ1-4; v_call: TRBV4-3; cdr3_aa: ASSQVGQGVEKLF
j_call: TRBJ2-1; v_call: TRBV29-1; cdr3_aa: SAGTSGGSSYNEQF
j_call: TRBJ2-5; v_call: TRBV7-3; cdr3_aa: ASSFRQGGEEAQY
j_call: TRBJ1-6; v_call: TRBV15; cdr3_aa: ATSREPTYNSPLH
j_call: -; v_call: TRBV9; cdr3_aa: AGSAAPGTYEQY
j_call: TRBJ2-3; v_call: TRBV12-3/TRBV12-4; cdr3_aa: ASSLAHGGWRTDTQY
j_call: TRBJ2-1; v_call: TRBV20-1; cdr3_aa: SARGWERDNEQF
j_call: TRBJ1-1; v_call: TRBV9; cdr3_aa: ASSVDGQLNTEAF
j_call: TRBJ2-5; v_call: TRBV7-2; cdr3_aa: ASSCGQNQETQY
j_call: TRBJ2-7; v_call: TRBV5-5; cdr3_aa: ASSFTGNSYEQY
j_call: TRBJ1-5; v_call: TRBV7-2; cdr3_aa: ASSLGGGRSQPQH
j_call: TRBJ1-2; v_call: TRBV5-5; cdr3_aa: ASSLGQLGYGYT
j_call: TRBJ2-7; v_call: TRBV12-3/TRBV12-4; cdr3_aa: ASSPGTKAYEQY
j_call: TRBJ1-1; v_call: TRBV5-1; cdr3_aa: ASSLAGPRNTEAF
j_call: TRBJ2-1; v_call: TRBV20-1; cdr3_aa: SARAERGLDEQF
j_call: TRBJ2-3; v_call: TRBV29-1; cdr3_aa: SVEGDSGTQY
j_call: TRBJ2-1; v_call: TRBV5-6; cdr3_aa: TSSLQRWGNEQF
j_call: TRBJ2-5; v_call: TRBV7-2; cdr3_aa: AGSYDRGPQETQY
j_call: TRBJ2-3; v_call: TRBV3-1; cdr3_aa: ASSPRALSFTDTQY
j_call: TRBJ1-2; v_call: TRBV4-3; cdr3_aa: ASSQDEGTGVPLYGYT
j_call: TRBJ1-5; v_call: TRBV7-9; cdr3_aa: ASSQGTDYPNQPQH
j_call: TRBJ2-5; v_call: TRBV9; cdr3_aa: ASSVDGLQETQY
j_call: TRBJ2-7; v_call: TRBV12-3/TRBV12-4; cdr3_aa: ASSHNLGQGTYEQY
j_call: TRBJ1-2; v_call: TRBV6-6; cdr3_aa: ASSYTAYGYT
j_call: TRBJ2-3; v_call: TRBV5-6; cdr3_aa: ASSPPTLQRKIEVDTQY
j_call: TRBJ2-1; v_call: TRBV11-3; cdr3_aa: ASSSARIGYNEQF
j_call: TRBJ2-1; v_call: TRBV20-1; cdr3_aa: SAREKSGPYNEQF
j_call: -; v_call: TRBV4-3; cdr3_aa: ASSPSTEYYEQY
j_call: TRBJ2-7; v_call: TRBV20-1; cdr3_aa: SARSGNGGNEQY
j_call: TRBJ1-2; v_call: TRBV28; cdr3_aa: ASSFMGQQGAGGYT
j_call: TRBJ1-1; v_call: TRBV10-3; cdr3_aa: AISPRQGDAEAF
j_call: TRBJ2-3; v_call: TRBV11-1; cdr3_aa: ASSFANPRNTQY
j_call: TRBJ2-7; v_call: TRBV27; cdr3_aa: ASSYTGTGGTEQY
j_call: TRBJ1-2; v_call: TRBV9; cdr3_aa: ASTPGSLRGYT
j_call: TRBJ2-1; v_call: TRBV20-1; cdr3_aa: SDSMRRGVYNEQF
j_call: TRBJ1-2; v_call: TRBV6-1; cdr3_aa: ASSELGQGGLAYGYT
j_call: TRBJ2-1; v_call: TRBV29-1; cdr3_aa: SVEYQSYNEQF
j_call: TRBJ2-5; v_call: TRBV4-3; cdr3_aa: ASSQDRGRGKTQY
j_call: TRBJ2-1; v_call: TRBV18; cdr3_aa: ASSRGWQSYNEQF
j_call: TRBJ2-7; v_call: TRBV29-1; cdr3_aa: SVSIDTYEQY